The rows below give T cell receptor beta chains drawn from one sample of a study of T cell responses to AZD1222 COVID-19 vaccine. The method was immunoSEQ multiplex PCR; TCRdb's version includes in-frame clones alone and lacks a portion of them. The sample consists of about 120,000 clones, roughly 89% of them appearing once. This material consisted of peripheral blood, taken on day 0 of AZD1222 vaccination. Receptors were obtained from an adult in good health. Each CDR3 is given with its conserved first and last residue. The order of the fields is clone size, J gene, V gene, D gene, CDR3 protein, CDR3 DNA. D genes are given only for firm matches. Expanded clones are given a class, and other clones once, few, many or no size at all.

clone_size: -
j_call: TRBJ1-1
v_call: TRBV5-1
d_call: -
cdr3_aa: CASSFGAGPTTEAFF
cdr3_nt: TGCGCCAGCAGCTTCGGGGCAGGACCAACCACTGAAGCTTTCTTT

clone_size: -
j_call: TRBJ1-3
v_call: TRBV9
d_call: TRBD1
cdr3_aa: CASSVKVQNGIGGFGNTIYF
cdr3_nt: TGTGCCAGCAGCGTAAAGGTTCAAAATGGCATAGGGGGCTTTGGAAACACCATATATTTT

clone_size: -
j_call: TRBJ2-3
v_call: TRBV11-3
d_call: TRBD1
cdr3_aa: CASSFGTGTTDTQYF
cdr3_nt: TGTGCCAGCAGCTTTGGGACAGGGACCACAGATACGCAGTATTTT

clone_size: -
j_call: TRBJ2-3
v_call: TRBV18
d_call: -
cdr3_aa: CASSSGPDTQYF
cdr3_nt: TGTGCCAGCTCATCGGGGCCGGATACGCAGTATTTT

clone_size: -
j_call: TRBJ1-6
v_call: TRBV5-1
d_call: -
cdr3_aa: CASSLGHGGDSPLHF
cdr3_nt: TGCGCCAGCAGCTTGGGCCACGGCGGTGATTCACCCCTCCACTTT

clone_size: -
j_call: TRBJ2-2
v_call: TRBV27
d_call: TRBD2
cdr3_aa: CASSLWIAGGRAGELFF
cdr3_nt: TGTGCCAGCAGTTTATGGATAGCGGGGGGCCGGGCCGGGGAGCTGTTTTTT

clone_size: -
j_call: TRBJ1-4
v_call: TRBV9
d_call: -
cdr3_aa: CASSVADGVTNEKLFF
cdr3_nt: TGTGCCAGCAGCGTAGCTGACGGGGTGACTAATGAAAAACTGTTTTTT

clone_size: -
j_call: TRBJ2-5
v_call: TRBV7-8
d_call: TRBD2
cdr3_aa: CASSRAGPTEETQYF
cdr3_nt: TGTGCCAGCAGCCGAGCGGGACCAACGGAAGAGACCCAGTACTTC

clone_size: -
j_call: TRBJ2-7
v_call: TRBV9
d_call: -
cdr3_aa: CASSVDSGSEQYF
cdr3_nt: TGTGCCAGCAGCGTAGATTCGGGGAGCGAGCAGTACTTC

clone_size: -
j_call: TRBJ1-1
v_call: TRBV5-4
d_call: -
cdr3_aa: CASSPGGVVDTEAFF
cdr3_nt: TGTGCCAGCAGCCCCGGCGGTGTAGTAGACACTGAAGCTTTCTTT

clone_size: once
j_call: TRBJ1-1
v_call: TRBV19
d_call: -
cdr3_aa: CASSRLSGDSTEAFF
cdr3_nt: TGTGCCAGTAGTAGGTTGTCAGGGGACTCCACTGAAGCTTTCTTT

clone_size: once
j_call: TRBJ1-3
v_call: TRBV7-3
d_call: -
cdr3_aa: CASSLSVLRGATGNTIYF
cdr3_nt: TGTGCCAGCAGCCTTAGCGTCCTTCGGGGGGCCACTGGAAACACCATATATTTT

clone_size: -
j_call: TRBJ1-2
v_call: TRBV3-1/TRBV3-2
d_call: TRBD1
cdr3_aa: CASSPRQGPSVYGYTF
cdr3_nt: TGTGCCAGCAGCCCGAGACAGGGCCCCTCAGTTTATGGCTACACCTTC

clone_size: -
j_call: TRBJ1-2
v_call: TRBV3-1/TRBV3-2
d_call: TRBD1
cdr3_aa: CASEGARGYGYTF
cdr3_nt: TGTGCCAGTGAGGGGGCCCGGGGCTATGGCTACACCTTC

clone_size: -
j_call: TRBJ2-3
v_call: TRBV24-1
d_call: TRBD2
cdr3_aa: CATSDPGLATDTQYF
cdr3_nt: TGTGCCACCAGTGATCCCGGACTAGCCACAGATACGCAGTATTTT